What follows are 18 T cell receptor beta chains derived from one specimen sequenced in a study of blood T cell repertoires in COVID-19. Generated by immunoSEQ multiplex PCR, the TCRdb table keeps only in-frame clones and is missing some. Here the sample spans about 320,000 clones, around nine tenths being singletons. The material sequenced was PBMCs or T cells enriched from blood (not recorded which). The source is a man aged 55 to 70 who had recovered from COVID-19.

V usage is TRBV29-1 and J usage is TRBJ2-5, with TRBD2 identical over 11 bases. The CDR3 sequence is 15 residues long. Germline V gene lookup returns CDR1 SQVTM and CDR2 ANQGSEA. J lost 5 bases, V lost 7 bases, and 12 bases had no gene match. CDR3 loop: CSASGTSGPTETQYF. The CDR3 DNA is TGCAGCGCCTCCGGGACTAGCGGCCCTACCGAGACCCAGTACTTC.

The chain joins TRBV6-6 to TRBJ1-2, with TRBD1 identical over 10 bases. Germline loops: CDR1 MNHNY, CDR2 SVGAGI (reference sequence). The length of the CDR3 is 19 residues. Trimming removed 5 bases from V and 0 bases from J; junction bases left unmatched: 15. The CDR3 nucleotides read TGTGCCAGCAGTCCCCGGTACCCCGACAGGGGGCCTACTAACTATGGCTACACCTTC. Translating gives CASSPRYPDRGPTNYGYTF.

V is TRBV28 and J is TRBJ2-1; possibly TRBD1 for D (5 bases). V was clipped by 8 bases and J by 10 bases, with 21 bases between them. CDR3 length equals 14 residues. Germline loops: CDR1 MDHEN, CDR2 SYDVKM. Here the CDR3 reads CASPCPAPWGEQFF. The CDR3 DNA reads as TGTGCCAGCCCCTGCCCGGCCCCTTGGGGCGAGCAGTTCTTC.

V is TRBV30 and J is TRBJ1-5; maybe TRBD1 (5 bases). Trimming pared 3 bases from V and 0 bases from J, leaving 12 bases between. CDR3 length: 15 residues. Germline CDR1 and CDR2: GTSNPN and SVGIG (reference sequence). CDR3 region: CAWSRSTVSNQPQHF. The CDR3 DNA reads as TGTGCCTGGAGCAGATCGACAGTTAGCAATCAGCCCCAGCATTTT.

This chain uses TRBV5-1 with TRBJ2-2, with D maybe TRBD2 (5 bases). Germline V gene sequence: CDR1 SGHRS, CDR2 YFSETQ. The V end was cut by 7 bases, the J end by 5 bases, with 18 bases between. This CDR3 region has 15 residues. CDR3 in amino acids: CASANQPRRTGELFF. CDR3 sequence (DNA): TGCGCCAGCGCGAATCAACCCCGGAGGACCGGGGAGCTGTTTTTT.

The chain is built from TRBV18 and TRBJ2-1; 7 bases match TRBD1. This CDR3 region has 14 residues. V lost 2 bases to trimming and J lost 6 bases; unmatched junction nucleotides: 4. CDR1 and CDR2 from the germline V gene are KGHSH and LQKENI. The CDR3 DNA reads as TGTGCCAGCTCACCAGGGACAGCTGGCAATGAGCAGTTCTTC. Translating it yields CASSPGTAGNEQFF.

The rearrangement uses TRBV7-9 and TRBJ2-1, with D uncertain. Trimming shortened V by 10 bases and J by 4 bases, and 8 bases separated the two germline ends. In germline, CDR1 is SEHNR, CDR2 FQNEAQ (reference sequence). The CDR3 runs 11 residues. The CDR3 here is CATVLYNEQFF. The CDR3 DNA sequence: TGTGCCACCGTACTATACAATGAGCAGTTCTTC.

The rearrangement uses TRBV19 and TRBJ1-2; D is possibly TRBD1 (6 bases). CDR3 length equals 18 residues. V lost 2 bases and J lost 3, with 22 bases in between. Germline CDR1 and CDR2: LNHDA and SQIVND (reference sequence). The CDR3: CASSIPRGREKGDYGYTF. For the CDR3, the DNA is TGTGCCAGTAGTATACCCAGGGGCAGGGAAAAAGGAGACTATGGCTACACCTTC.

The CDR3 reads CASSQDDRITEAFF. The DNA of the CDR3 is TGTGCCAGCAGTCAAGATGACAGGATCACAGAAGCTTTCTTT. V is TRBV7-9 and J is TRBJ1-1; possibly TRBD1 for D (6 bases). With 6 bases removed from V and 8 bases from J, the gap between germline ends came to 19 bases. Germline values: CDR1 SEHNR, CDR2 FQNEAQ (reference sequence). This CDR3 is 14 amino acids long.

The chain combines TRBV19 with TRBJ1-5; D not resolved. CDR1 LNHDA and CDR2 SQIVND come from the germline V gene (reference sequence). V was cut by 5 bases and J by 5 bases, with 7 bases left in between. This CDR3 comprises 12 residues. CDR3 residues: CASSFGDQPQHF. The CDR3 bases are TGTGCCAGTAGTTTCGGGGATCAGCCCCAGCATTTT.

In its sample, this clone was seen a few times. The V and J genes are TRBV5-1 and TRBJ2-1; 14 bases fit TRBD2. The V and J ends lost 4 bases and 0 bases, in that order; junction bases with no gene match: 9. Germline CDR1 is SGHRS and CDR2 is YFSETQ. The CDR3 has 19 amino acids. CDR3 in DNA: TGCGCCAGCAGCGGGTCGGCCGGGACTAGCGGGAGCTCCTACAATGAGCAGTTCTTC. Translated, it gives CASSGSAGTSGSSYNEQFF.

This chain uses TRBV18 with TRBJ2-7, with 10 bases matching TRBD2. Germline values: CDR1 KGHSH, CDR2 LQKENI. V dropped 3 bases and J dropped 4; count of bases not matched to a gene: 6. CDR3 length: 15 residues. CDR3 in amino acids: CASSPGLATQYEQYF. As DNA, the CDR3 is TGTGCCAGCTCACCGGGACTAGCGACACAATACGAGCAGTACTTC. The whole variable domain, filled in from reference TRBV18 and TRBJ2-7, reads NAGVMQNPRHLVRRRGQEARLRCSPMKGHSHVYWYRQLPEEGLKFMVYLQKENIIDESGMPKERFSAEFPKEGPSILRIQQVVRGDSAAYFCASSPGLATQYEQYFGPGTRLTVT.

This clone occurred a few times. The rearrangement uses TRBV27 and TRBJ2-7, with 8 bases that match TRBD1. With V trimmed by 5 bases and J by 1 base, 10 bases remained unmatched. The length of the CDR3 is 16 residues. Germline V gene sequence: CDR1 MNHEY, CDR2 SMNVEV (reference sequence). CDR3 nucleotides: TGTGCCAGCAGTACTAATCCGGGACAGGATTCCTACGAGCAGTACTTC. Its protein is CASSTNPGQDSYEQYF.

This chain uses TRBV2 with TRBJ1-2; the D gene is possibly TRBD1 (6 bases). The CDR3 is made up of 15 amino acids. Germline V gives CDR1 SNHLY, CDR2 FYNNEI. V lost 1 base, J lost 4 bases, and 13 bases lay in between. DNA for the CDR3: TGTGCCAGCAGTGAAGTTTTGGGGACACTCTATGGCTACACCTTC. It specifies CASSEVLGTLYGYTF.

J is TRBJ1-4 and V is TRBV21-1; the table's D gene call, TRBD1, was not cross checked with the DNA. TRBV21-1 is given as a pseudogene. The CDR3 spans 15 residues. CDR3 loop: CASSSRQGENEKLFF. In DNA form, the CDR3 reads TGTGCCAGCAGCTCCCGACAGGGGGAAAATGAAAAACTGTTTTTT.

The genes are TRBV6-8 and TRBJ2-1; 9 nucleotides agree with TRBD2. V lost 2 bases to trimming and J lost 1 base; unmatched junction nucleotides: 6. Germline-derived CDR1 and CDR2 are MNHGY and SAAAGT. The CDR3 totals 17 residues. The CDR3 DNA follows: TGTGCCAGCAGTTACCAGGCAGCGGGAGGATCCTACAATGAGCAGTTCTTC. This gives the protein CASSYQAAGGSYNEQFF.

J is TRBJ1-1 and V is TRBV29-1; 7 nucleotides match TRBD1. The trim removed 6 bases at V and 4 bases at J, leaving 8 bases unmatched. Germline V gives CDR1 SQVTM, CDR2 ANQGSEA. This CDR3 spans 13 amino acids. The CDR3 sequence: CSVPDRAGTEAFF. The CDR3 DNA follows: TGCAGCGTCCCCGACAGGGCGGGCACTGAAGCTTTCTTT.

V is TRBV2 and J is TRBJ2-3, with TRBD1 matching over 7 bases. The CDR3 loop spans 16 amino acids. V lost 5 bases, J lost 4 bases, and 12 bases stayed unmatched. CDR1 is SNHLY and CDR2 is FYNNEI in the germline V gene. In nucleotides, the CDR3 is TGTGCCAGCAGTCCCCAGGACAGGACGGCCCCAGATACGCAGTATTTT. Encoded protein: CASSPQDRTAPDTQYF.